The 10 T cell receptor beta chains below come from one sample, sequenced in a study of B cell selection in AIRE deficiency. Sorting defined conventional CD4 T cells as CD4+CD127+. The data were produced by immunoSEQ multiplex PCR, yet TCRdb's version contains in-frame clones alone and is incomplete. The table includes 20,000 to 25,000 clones, roughly 97% detected once. The sequencing sample was made of conventional CD4+ T cells sorted from PBMCs. The origin of the receptors is a human donor with AIRE deficiency.

This clone was detected only once. The rearrangement links TRBV7-2 to TRBJ2-1; D not certain. The germline V gene has CDR1 SGHTA and CDR2 FQGNSA. V was pared by 5 bases and J by 0 bases, with 14 bases between. The CDR3 runs to 16 residues. In DNA, the CDR3 is TGTGCCAGCAGCCTCCATCCGGGCCTCTCCTACAATGAGCAGTTCTTC. Amino acid sequence: CASSLHPGLSYNEQFF.

CDR3: CASSLRAQVSSYEQYF. CDR3 bases: TGTGCCAGCAGTTTGAGGGCGCAGGTTAGCTCCTACGAGCAGTACTTC. The chain joins TRBV28 to TRBJ2-7; weak D call: TRBD2 (5 bases). Germline V CDR1 and CDR2: MDHEN, SYDVKM. This CDR3 has 16 amino acids. Trimming removed 3 bases at V and 0 bases at J, with 15 bases between.

The chain combines TRBV19 with TRBJ1-5; D uncertain. The V gene lost 3 bases and the J gene lost 3 bases, with 12 bases spanning the gap. The CDR3 consists of 15 residues. Germline V gene lookup returns CDR1 LNHDA and CDR2 SQIVND (reference sequence). The CDR3 loop reads CASSIEFGYNQPQHF. Written as DNA, the CDR3 is TGTGCCAGTAGTATTGAATTCGGATACAATCAGCCCCAGCATTTT.

V is TRBV18 and J is TRBJ1-6, with 9 bases lining up with TRBD1. CDR1 KGHSH and CDR2 LQKENI come from the germline V gene. Trimming cost V 3 bases and J 9 bases; bases outside gene matches: 3. This CDR3 has 14 amino acids. CDR3 nucleotide sequence: TGTGCCAGCTCACCTCGACAGGGGGGTTCACCCCTCCACTTT. Protein: CASSPRQGGSPLHF.

The V and J genes are TRBV7-3 and TRBJ2-1; the D gene is possibly TRBD2 (6 bases). This CDR3 has 17 residues. V dropped 4 bases and J dropped 12 bases, with 28 bases sitting between them. Germline V gene data show CDR1 as SGHTA and CDR2 as FQGTGA. CDR3: CASSSLGELADNDGQFF. CDR3 DNA sequence: TGTGCCAGCAGCTCTCTTGGGGAGTTAGCGGACAATGACGGGCAGTTCTTC.

The rearrangement uses TRBV6-1 and TRBJ1-1; D call uncertain. This CDR3 comprises 11 residues. The ends were cut back, 8 bases at V and 1 base at J, with 5 bases in the middle. CDR1 is MNHNS, CDR2 SASEGT, per germline. Here the CDR3 reads CASRRNTEAFF. CDR3 nucleotide sequence: TGTGCCAGCCGGAGGAACACTGAAGCTTTCTTT.

This clone was detected once. The rearrangement uses TRBV30 and TRBJ1-3; D is possibly TRBD1 (6 bases). The CDR3 length is 13 residues. Germline lookup yields CDR1 GTSNPN and CDR2 SVGIG (reference sequence). The ends were cut back, 1 base at V and 11 bases at J, with 15 bases in the middle. CDR3 in amino acids: CAWSGGGRFAIYF. DNA of the CDR3: TGTGCCTGGAGTGGCGGGGGCAGGTTTGCCATATATTTT.

The V gene is TRBV28, the J gene TRBJ1-4, with a possible D match to TRBD1 (6 bases). Germline CDR1 and CDR2: MDHEN and SYDVKM. V dropped 7 bases and J dropped 7 bases, with 19 bases sitting between them. This CDR3 has 15 residues. The CDR3 DNA reads as TGTGCCAGCACCCGAACGGGGGGCAGGTTTGAAAAACTGTTTTTT. Encoded protein: CASTRTGGRFEKLFF.

This chain connects TRBV27 to TRBJ2-3; 8 bases are a match to TRBD1. Losses at the gene ends were 2 bases for V and 2 bases for J; bases not matched to a gene: 3. CDR1 and CDR2 (germline): MNHEY, SMNVEV (reference sequence). CDR3 size: 15 residues. The CDR3 DNA follows: TGTGCCAGCAGTTTAACGGGACAGGCCACAGATACGCAGTATTTT. It is translated as CASSLTGQATDTQYF.

The chain recombines TRBV7-2 with TRBJ2-3, with TRBD1 identical over 7 bases. The CDR3 runs to 15 residues. V shed 3 bases and J 0 bases; nucleotides not matched to a gene: 3. Germline CDR1 and CDR2: SGHTA and FQGNSA. In DNA form, the CDR3 reads TGTGCCAGCAGCTTGACAGGGCAGAGCACAGATACGCAGTATTTT. Its protein product is CASSLTGQSTDTQYF.